The clone carrying this T cell receptor (beta chain) was counted once. These data are taken from a study of blood T cell repertoires in COVID-19. Study-wide context: From the United States, Italy and Spain came samples of acute and convalescent COVID-19.

The recovered donors of Cohort 3 showed two negative PCRs, clearance, or symptom resolution. Sequencing was performed with immunoSEQ multiplex PCR; in TCRdb, only in-frame clones are kept and a portion is missing. The table lists around 150,000 clones, about four fifths of them singletons, with nearly 3.5% in the top ten. This receptor was taken from an older woman who had recovered from COVID-19. The material sequenced was PBMCs or T cells enriched from blood (not recorded which).

The CDR3 sequence: CAISETFGQPNYGYTF. For the CDR3, the DNA is TGTGCCATCAGTGAGACCTTCGGACAGCCTAACTATGGCTACACCTTC. This chain links TRBV10-3 with TRBJ1-2; tentatively, D is TRBD1 (6 bases). Germline V CDR1 and CDR2: ENHRY, SYGVKD. V was trimmed by 2 bases and J by 0 bases, leaving 13 bases between them. The CDR3 length is 16 residues.